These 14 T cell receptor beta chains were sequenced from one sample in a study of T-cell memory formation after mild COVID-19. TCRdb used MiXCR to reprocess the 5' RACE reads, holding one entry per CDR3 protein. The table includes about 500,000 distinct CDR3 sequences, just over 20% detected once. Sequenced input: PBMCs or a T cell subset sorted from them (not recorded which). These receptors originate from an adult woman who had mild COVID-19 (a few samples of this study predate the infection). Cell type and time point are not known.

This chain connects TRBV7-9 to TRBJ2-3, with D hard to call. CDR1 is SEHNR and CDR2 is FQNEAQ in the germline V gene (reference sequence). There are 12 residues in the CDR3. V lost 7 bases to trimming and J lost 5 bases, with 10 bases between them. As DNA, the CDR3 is TGTGCCAGCACCTCCGGGCTAGATACGCAGTATTTT. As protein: CASTSGLDTQYF.

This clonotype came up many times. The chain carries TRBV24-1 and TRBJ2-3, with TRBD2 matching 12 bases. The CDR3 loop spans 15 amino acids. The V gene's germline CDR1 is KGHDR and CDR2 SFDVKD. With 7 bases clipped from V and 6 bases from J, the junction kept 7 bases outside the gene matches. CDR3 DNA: TGTGCCACCAGGACCGGGACTAGCGGGTTTGATACGCAGTATTTT. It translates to CATRTGTSGFDTQYF.

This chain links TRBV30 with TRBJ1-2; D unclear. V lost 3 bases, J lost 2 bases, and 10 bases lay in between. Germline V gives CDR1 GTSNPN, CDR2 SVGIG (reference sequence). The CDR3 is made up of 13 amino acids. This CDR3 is CAWRTPLNYGYTF. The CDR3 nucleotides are TGTGCCTGGAGGACACCGTTAAACTATGGCTACACCTTC.

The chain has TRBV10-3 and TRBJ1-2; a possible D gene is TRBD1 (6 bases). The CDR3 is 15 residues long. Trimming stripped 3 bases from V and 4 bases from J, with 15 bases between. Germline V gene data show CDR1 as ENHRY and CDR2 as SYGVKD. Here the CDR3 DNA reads TGTGCCATCAGTGAACGGAGGGGGGACGCCTATGGCTACACCTTC. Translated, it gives CAISERRGDAYGYTF.

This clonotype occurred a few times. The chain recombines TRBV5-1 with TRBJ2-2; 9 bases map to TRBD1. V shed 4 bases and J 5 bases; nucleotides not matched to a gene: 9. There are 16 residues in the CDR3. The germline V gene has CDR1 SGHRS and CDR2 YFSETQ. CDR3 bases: TGCGCCAGCAGCCCAAGGACAGGGGCCGGGACCGGGGAGCTGTTTTTT. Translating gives CASSPRTGAGTGELFF.

CDR3 coding DNA: TGTGCCAGCAGTGAAGCCAGAAACTTGGGCTACACCTTC. Its protein product is CASSEARNLGYTF. V gene TRBV6-1 combines with J gene TRBJ1-2; D remains unclear. The germline V gene encodes CDR1 MNHNS and CDR2 SASEGT. This CDR3 comprises 13 residues. V lost 0 bases to trimming and J lost 8 bases, with 10 bases between them.

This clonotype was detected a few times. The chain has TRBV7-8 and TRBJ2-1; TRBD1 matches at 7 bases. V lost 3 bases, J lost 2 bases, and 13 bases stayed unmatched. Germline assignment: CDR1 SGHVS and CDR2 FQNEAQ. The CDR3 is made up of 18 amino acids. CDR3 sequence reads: CASSFDRQGLSPYNEQFF. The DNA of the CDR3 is TGTGCCAGCAGCTTCGATAGACAGGGTCTTTCTCCCTACAATGAGCAGTTCTTC. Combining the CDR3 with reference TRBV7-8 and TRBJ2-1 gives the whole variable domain GAGVSQSPRYKVAKRGQDVALRCDPISGHVSLFWYQQALGQGPEFLTYFQNEAQLDKSGLPSDRFFAERPEGSVSTLKIQRTQQEDSAVYLCASSFDRQGLSPYNEQFFGPGTRLTVL.

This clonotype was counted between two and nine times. CDR3 bases: TGTGCCAGCAGCCACCGGGACTACTATGGCTACACCTTC. Translation: CASSHRDYYGYTF. V and J are TRBV12-3 or TRBV12-4 and TRBJ1-2; TRBD1 might be the D (5 bases). Trimming cost V 6 bases and J 3 bases, with 11 bases left between them. This CDR3 spans 13 amino acids.

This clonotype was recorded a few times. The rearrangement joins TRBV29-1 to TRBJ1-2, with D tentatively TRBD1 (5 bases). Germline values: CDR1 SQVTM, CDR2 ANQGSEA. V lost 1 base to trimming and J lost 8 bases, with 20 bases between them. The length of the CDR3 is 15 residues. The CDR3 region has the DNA TGCAGCGTTGAAGTCGCCGGGACTCTCTATGCCGGCTACACCTTC. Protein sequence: CSVEVAGTLYAGYTF.

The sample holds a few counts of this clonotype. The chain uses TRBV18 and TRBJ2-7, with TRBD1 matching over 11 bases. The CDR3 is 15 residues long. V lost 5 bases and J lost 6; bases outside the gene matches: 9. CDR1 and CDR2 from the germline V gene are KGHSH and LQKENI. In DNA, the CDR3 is TGTGCCAGCTCAGTGGACAGGGGGCTCCGGAGCGAGCAGTACTTC. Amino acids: CASSVDRGLRSEQYF.

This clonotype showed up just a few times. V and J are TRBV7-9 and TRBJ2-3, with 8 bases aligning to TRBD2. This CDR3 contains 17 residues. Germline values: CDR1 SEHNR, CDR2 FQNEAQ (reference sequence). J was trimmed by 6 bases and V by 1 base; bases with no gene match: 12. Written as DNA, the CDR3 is TGTGCCAGCAGCTTAGTCCGGGAGGGGCCCCTTCGGGATACGCAGTATTTT. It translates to CASSLVREGPLRDTQYF.

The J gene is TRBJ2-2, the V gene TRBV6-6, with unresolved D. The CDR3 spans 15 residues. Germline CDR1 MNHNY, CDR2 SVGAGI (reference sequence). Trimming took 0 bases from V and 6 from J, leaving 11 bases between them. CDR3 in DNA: TGTGCCAGCAGTTACTCCAAAACTGGCCCCGGGGAGCTGTTTTTT. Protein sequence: CASSYSKTGPGELFF.

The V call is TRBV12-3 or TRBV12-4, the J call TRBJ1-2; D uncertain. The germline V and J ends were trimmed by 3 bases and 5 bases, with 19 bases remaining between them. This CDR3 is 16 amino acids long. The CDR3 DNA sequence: TGTGCCAGCAGTTTTTTCGTGTCGGGCGGCCTATATGGCTACACCTTC. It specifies CASSFFVSGGLYGYTF.

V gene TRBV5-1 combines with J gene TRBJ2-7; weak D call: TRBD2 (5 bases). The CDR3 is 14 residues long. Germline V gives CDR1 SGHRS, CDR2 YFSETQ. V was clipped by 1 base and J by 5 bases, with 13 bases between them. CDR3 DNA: TGCGCCAGCAGCTTGACTAGTATTCCCCACGAGCAGTACTTC. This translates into CASSLTSIPHEQYF.